This T cell receptor (beta chain) emerged from a study of shared clonotypes between healthy human individuals. Study findings and constraints: Only a few donors were included, so the genetic and exposure-history diversity represented was limited.

On this clone itself: Its specificity is unknown.

Libraries were prepared by immunoSEQ multiplex PCR; TCRdb keeps only in-frame clonotypes and omits some of them. The data hold some 2.1 million clones, with less than 95% observed a single time. Positive CCR7 selection of CD45RO-negative cells yielded the naive CD8 cells, and terminally differentiated effector memory CD45RA+ cells were excluded. This CDR3 region has 16 residues. Germline V gives CDR1 SQVTM, CDR2 ANQGSEA. Unmatched junction bases numbered 8, after V lost 3 bases and J lost 1 base. The specimen was naive CD8+ T cells sorted from blood. The receptor was derived from a man between 18 and 29 years old in good health. The V and J genes are TRBV29-1 and TRBJ2-3; TRBD2 agrees at 9 bases. CDR3 sequence: CSVDGLAGEGTDTQYF. The DNA of the CDR3 is TGCAGCGTTGATGGGTTAGCGGGAGAAGGCACAGATACGCAGTATTTT.